This T cell receptor beta chain derives from a study of T cells after yellow fever vaccination. Study context: SMART-Seq v4 Ultra Low Input prepared libraries from low-cell fractions.

V dropped 7 bases and J dropped 0; count of bases not matched to a gene: 10. Germline CDR1 SQVTM, CDR2 ANQGSEA. CDR3 length: 15 residues. This clonotype was seen a handful of times. 5'RACE template switching generated TCR cDNA, adding a universal primer site and UMIs. MiXCR was run by TCRdb on the 5' RACE reads, yielding one entry per CDR3 protein. The data show 40,000 to 50,000 distinct CDR3 sequences, roughly 6.4% seen once. The study's findings and limits: The booster response re-showed most primary clones: around 96% CD4, more than 80% CD8. Just a small share of clonotypes turned up in the CD4 compartment as well as the CD8 compartment.

The sample was CD8+ T cells not binding an NS4B(214-222) dextramer, sorted from PBMCs, taken 45 days after the yellow fever booster vaccination. The sequence was obtained from a man aged 25 to 45 who received the YFV17D yellow fever vaccine. The chain links TRBV29-1 to TRBJ1-1; 8 nucleotides align to TRBD1. For the CDR3, the DNA is TGCAGCGCTATTCCAGGGGGCCAATTGAACACTGAAGCTTTCTTT. As protein: CSAIPGGQLNTEAFF. Full variable domain (remainder filled in from reference TRBV29-1 and TRBJ1-1): SAVISQKPSRDICQRGTSLTIQCQVDSQVTMMFWYRQQPGQSLTLIATANQGSEATYESGFVIDKFPISRPNLTFSTLTVSNMSPEDSSIYLCSAIPGGQLNTEAFFGQGTRLTVV.